The entry below describes one TCR beta chain. Its specificity is unknown. Germline V CDR1 and CDR2: MGHRA, YSYEKL. The CDR3 loop spans 15 amino acids. V lost 1 base, J lost 4 bases, and 10 bases lay in between. This sample was included in a study of cytomegalovirus exposure and HLA in healthy donors. Study results and limitations: Cytomegalovirus status, reportedly, was diagnosed with high specificity and sensitivity by the classifier. A later analysis linked a missense DCLRE1C variant to TCR beta V- and J-gene trimming.

The study ran its PCR with 60 Vbeta and 13 Jbeta primers. The method was immunoSEQ multiplex PCR; TCRdb's version includes in-frame clones alone and lacks a portion of them. In the table there are about 200,000 clones, roughly three quarters of which are singletons. The sample was PBMCs. This chain uses TRBV4-1 with TRBJ2-2; D uncertain. This receptor was identified in a man aged 45-65 years in good health and CMV-seronegative. As DNA, the CDR3 is TGCGCCAGCAGCCAAGGTCAAAGCCTCACCGGGGAGCTGTTTTTT. This codes for CASSQGQSLTGELFF.